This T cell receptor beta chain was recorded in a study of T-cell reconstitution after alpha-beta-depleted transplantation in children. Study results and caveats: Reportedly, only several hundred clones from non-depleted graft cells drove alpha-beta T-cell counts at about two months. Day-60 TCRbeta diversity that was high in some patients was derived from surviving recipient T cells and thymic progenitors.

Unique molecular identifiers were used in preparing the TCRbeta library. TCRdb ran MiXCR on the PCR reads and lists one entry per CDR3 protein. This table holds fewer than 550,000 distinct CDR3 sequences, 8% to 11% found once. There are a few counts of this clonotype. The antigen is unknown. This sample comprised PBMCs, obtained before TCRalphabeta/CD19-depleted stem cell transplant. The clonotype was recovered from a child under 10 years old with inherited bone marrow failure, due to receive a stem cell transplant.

The CDR3 loop reads CSVAGEYSSDTQYF. CDR3 coding DNA: TGCAGCGTTGCAGGGGAGTATAGCTCAGATACGCAGTATTTT. The chain has TRBV29-1 and TRBJ2-3; possibly TRBD1 for D (6 bases). The CDR3 contains 14 residues. With 4 bases removed from V and 4 bases from J, the gap between germline ends came to 15 bases. The V gene's germline CDR1 is SQVTM and CDR2 ANQGSEA.